The 18 T cell receptor beta chains reported below all come from one sample, sequenced in a study of cytomegalovirus exposure and HLA in healthy donors. Vbeta (60) and Jbeta (13) primers were used in the PCR. The assay was immunoSEQ multiplex PCR, and TCRdb's table has in-frame clones only and misses some. This table holds around 140,000 clones, around 65% found once. Source material: PBMCs. The receptors shown here come from a male donor in good health and CMV-seronegative.

The chain is built from TRBV4-1 and TRBJ1-3; D might be TRBD1 (5 bases). The CDR3 sequence is 14 residues long. Trimming removed 6 bases at V and 0 bases at J, with 9 bases between. Germline loops: CDR1 MGHRA, CDR2 YSYEKL. The CDR3 sequence is CASSQTDSGNTIYF. The CDR3 nucleotides are TGCGCCAGCAGTCAGACAGACTCTGGAAACACCATATATTTT.

In this sample, this clone turned up a few times. V gene TRBV5-1 combines with J gene TRBJ2-2; TRBD2 agrees at 9 bases. This CDR3 comprises 17 residues. J lost 2 bases, V lost 0 bases, and 5 bases had no gene match. Germline V gene lookup returns CDR1 SGHRS and CDR2 YFSETQ. The chain's CDR3 is CASSLDPSGANTGELFF. CDR3 DNA: TGCGCCAGCAGCTTGGACCCTAGCGGGGCAAACACCGGGGAGCTGTTTTTT.

J is TRBJ2-7 and V is TRBV9, with D uncertain. Trimming took off 0 bases at V and 3 bases at J, with 10 bases between the two ends. The CDR3 contains 14 residues. Germline V gene sequence: CDR1 SGDLS, CDR2 YYNGEE. Written as DNA, the CDR3 is TGTGCCAGCAGCGTAGACCCCCTTAGCTACGAGCAGTACTTC. This translates into CASSVDPLSYEQYF.

The chain is built from TRBV7-9 and TRBJ1-5; possible D gene TRBD1, 6 bases. This CDR3 contains 14 residues. V was trimmed by 4 bases and J by 2 bases, leaving 9 bases between them. Germline-derived CDR1 and CDR2 are SEHNR and FQNEAQ (reference sequence). In nucleotides, the CDR3 is TGTGCCAGCAGCTCAGGGGTCCGCAATCAGCCCCAGCATTTT. Amino acids: CASSSGVRNQPQHF.

The gene calls are TRBV7-2 and TRBJ2-3, with D possibly matching TRBD2 (6 bases). There are 19 residues in the CDR3. Deletions cut 5 bases from V and 6 bases from J, with 30 bases between. Germline CDR1 and CDR2: SGHTA and FQGNSA. DNA for the CDR3: TGTGCCAGCAGCCGACCCCCCTTTGCCGGGTCTAAAAGCGGGGATACGCAGTATTTT. Its protein is CASSRPPFAGSKSGDTQYF.

The chain combines TRBV5-4 with TRBJ2-5; 7 bases map to TRBD1. Trimming cost V 3 bases and J 5 bases; bases outside gene matches: 7. This CDR3 has 14 residues. Germline V gene data show CDR1 as SGHNT and CDR2 as YYREEE (reference sequence). The CDR3 sequence: CASSSGQEGETQYF. The DNA for the CDR3 is TGTGCCAGCAGCTCCGGACAGGAAGGGGAGACCCAGTACTTC.

V gene TRBV9 combines with J gene TRBJ1-2, with unresolved D. The CDR3 runs 13 residues. Deletions cut 1 base from V and 3 bases from J, with 7 bases between. Germline loops: CDR1 SGDLS, CDR2 YYNGEE. This CDR3 reads CASSVYGDYGYTF. The CDR3 coding sequence is TGTGCCAGCAGCGTATACGGGGACTATGGCTACACCTTC.

The V and J genes are TRBV13 and TRBJ2-1; 12 nucleotides match TRBD2. The V gene's germline CDR1 is PRHDT and CDR2 FYEKMQ (reference sequence). The CDR3 length is 18 residues. V trimming: 3 bases; J trimming: 3 bases; junction bases outside the gene matches: 9. In DNA form, the CDR3 reads TGTGCCAGCAGCTTTCGACCTCAACTAGCGGGGGGCTACAATGAGCAGTTCTTC. Its translation is CASSFRPQLAGGYNEQFF.

The chain couples TRBV30 to TRBJ1-1; 10 nucleotides agree with TRBD1. Germline values: CDR1 GTSNPN, CDR2 SVGIG (reference sequence). Unmatched junction bases numbered 13, after V lost 2 bases and J lost 10 bases. The CDR3 loop spans 15 amino acids. In nucleotides, the CDR3 is TGTGCCTGGAGTTCAGCCGGGACAGGGGTCCGTGGAGCTTTCTTT. Encoded protein: CAWSSAGTGVRGAFF.

The chain couples TRBV7-2 to TRBJ2-3; 9 bases fit TRBD2. Germline V gene sequence: CDR1 SGHTA, CDR2 FQGNSA. The CDR3 extends over 16 amino acids. The V and J ends lost 4 bases and 4 bases, in that order; junction bases with no gene match: 9. CDR3 DNA: TGTGCCAGCAGCTCCCAGGGCGGGGGGGCCCCAGATACGCAGTATTTT. It codes for CASSSQGGGAPDTQYF.

This chain links TRBV9 with TRBJ1-1; TRBD1 matches at 10 bases. V was clipped by 3 bases and J by 2 bases; unmatched bases: 7. In germline, CDR1 is SGDLS, CDR2 YYNGEE. The CDR3 length is 16 residues. CDR3 sequence (DNA): TGTGCCAGCAGCGAGGGACAGGGGAGGGGAAACACTGAAGCTTTCTTT. It translates to CASSEGQGRGNTEAFF.

The chain couples TRBV6-5 to TRBJ1-3; perhaps TRBD1 as D (6 bases). Looked up from germline, CDR1 is MNHEY and CDR2 is SVGAGI. The CDR3 extends over 15 amino acids. V lost 0 bases, J lost 2 bases, and 8 bases lay in between. The CDR3 sequence: CASSYSQGTGNTIYF. CDR3 in DNA: TGTGCCAGCAGTTACTCCCAGGGGACTGGAAACACCATATATTTT.

This chain uses TRBV5-4 with TRBJ2-7; a possible D gene is TRBD2 (5 bases). Germline CDR1 and CDR2: SGHNT and YYREEE (reference sequence). V was clipped by 7 bases and J by 5 bases, with 16 bases between them. CDR3 size: 13 residues. The CDR3 DNA sequence: TGTGCCAGCTTCCGCCGGGGTAGGGACGAGCAGTACTTC. Its translation is CASFRRGRDEQYF.

The chain couples TRBV15 to TRBJ1-5; 9 bases are shared with TRBD1. This CDR3 is built from 15 residues. V lost 3 bases to trimming and J lost 4 bases; unmatched junction nucleotides: 4. Germline V gene data show CDR1 as LNHNV and CDR2 as YYDKDF (reference sequence). CDR3 sequence (DNA): TGTGCCACCAGCAGCGGGACAGGGTTAAATCAGCCCCAGCATTTT. Protein: CATSSGTGLNQPQHF.

The V and J genes are TRBV19 and TRBJ2-7, with 7 bases fitting TRBD1. The CDR3 covers 13 residues. The trim removed 11 bases at V and 5 bases at J, leaving 12 bases unmatched. From germline, CDR1 is LNHDA and CDR2 SQIVND (reference sequence). The DNA of the CDR3 is TGTGCCTCTAAGGTGACAGGGACGCACGAGCAGTACTTC. Protein: CASKVTGTHEQYF.

V gene TRBV7-8 combines with J gene TRBJ1-1; a possible D gene is TRBD1 (5 bases). Trimming left V 7 bases short and J 0 bases short, with 12 bases between. Germline CDR1 reads SGHVS; CDR2 reads FQNEAQ. The CDR3 has 14 amino acids. The CDR3 DNA reads TGTGCCAGCACCCTTGACAGTCTGAACACTGAAGCTTTCTTT. This sequence encodes CASTLDSLNTEAFF.

The chain has TRBV11-2 and TRBJ2-1, with D possibly matching TRBD2 (6 bases). Deletions cut 3 bases from V and 8 bases from J, with 20 bases between. This CDR3 region has 16 residues. Germline values: CDR1 SGHAT, CDR2 FQNNGV. CDR3 bases: TGTGCCAGCAGCTTCAACTGGGTGGAGGGAAGTGATGAGCAGTTCTTC. It codes for CASSFNWVEGSDEQFF.

This chain links TRBV10-1 with TRBJ1-4, with D perhaps TRBD1 (6 bases). CDR1 WNHNN and CDR2 SYGVQD come from the germline V gene (reference sequence). The CDR3 totals 17 residues. The ends were cut back, 5 bases at V and 7 bases at J, with 23 bases in the middle. The CDR3 DNA follows: TGCGCCAGCAGTCAACCCCAAATCGGGACATGGGGTGAAAAACTGTTTTTT. Residues: CASSQPQIGTWGEKLFF.